The TCR beta chain under discussion was sequenced for a study of CD8+ T cells in alopecia areata. General study points: Scalp samples also yield sequences from resident alphabeta T cells of normal skin.

Remarks on this clone: Its antigen is as yet unknown.

Treatment: oral pan-JAK inhibitor, 5-10 mg twice daily. Punch biopsies of lesional scalp, plus peripheral blood, were taken from alopecia areata patients. The sequencing template was cDNA reverse transcribed from extracted RNA. Method: immunoSEQ multiplex PCR; TCRdb's copy keeps in-frame clones and lacks some. The data contain 200,000 or so clones, nearly 60% of them singletons. Germline V CDR1 and CDR2: GTSNPN, SVGIG (reference sequence). V lost 0 bases to trimming and J lost 3 bases, with 12 bases between them. This CDR3 comprises 14 residues. The starting material was CD4+ T cells sorted from blood, obtained at week 24, from a patient treated with tofacitinib. The rearrangement uses TRBV30 and TRBJ2-7; D perhaps matches TRBD1 (5 bases). The sequence was obtained from a human donor with alopecia areata. CDR3 amino acids: CAWSVQAGDYEQYF. The CDR3 DNA reads TGTGCCTGGAGTGTACAGGCAGGCGACTACGAGCAGTACTTC.